Listed below are T cell receptor beta chains from one sample, sequenced in a study of blood T cell repertoires in COVID-19. Generated by immunoSEQ multiplex PCR, the TCRdb table keeps only in-frame clones and is missing some. The sample has under 250,000 clones; over 75% are singletons. Input material: PBMCs or T cells enriched from blood (not recorded which). Every receptor here comes from a woman aged 18-29 years in a cohort exposed to, infected with or recovered from COVID-19 (not recorded which). Both conserved end residues are part of each CDR3. The D gene is left open where the match is weak. Clone size is given for some rows only: seen once, a few or many times, or a class if the clone is expanded.

j_gene: TRBJ1-1; d_gene: TRBD1; abundance: .; v_gene: TRBV6-5; CDR3nt: TGTGCCAGCAGCGACAGGGGCTGGGGTGAAGCTTTCTTT; CDR3aa: CASSDRGWGEAFF
j_gene: TRBJ1-1; d_gene: TRBD1; abundance: .; v_gene: TRBV11-1; CDR3nt: TGTGCCAGCAGCCAGGGGTCGACAGGGCTCACTGAAGCTTTCTTT; CDR3aa: CASSQGSTGLTEAFF
j_gene: TRBJ2-7; d_gene: .; abundance: .; v_gene: TRBV4-2; CDR3nt: TGTGCCAGCAGCCAAGTGATTAGCGGCTACGAGCAGTACTTC; CDR3aa: CASSQVISGYEQYF
j_gene: TRBJ1-1; d_gene: .; abundance: .; v_gene: TRBV27; CDR3nt: TGTGCCAGCAGCACAACTTTGAGGCCTGAAGCTTTCTTT; CDR3aa: CASSTTLRPEAFF
j_gene: TRBJ1-1; d_gene: .; abundance: .; v_gene: TRBV2; CDR3nt: TGTGCCAGCTTAAGGGGCGATCGGACTGAAGCTTTCTTT; CDR3aa: CASLRGDRTEAFF
j_gene: TRBJ1-5; d_gene: .; abundance: .; v_gene: TRBV6-1; CDR3nt: TGTGCCAGCAGTGAACTCTCAACGGGTAATAGCAATCAGCCCCAGCATTTT; CDR3aa: CASSELSTGNSNQPQHF
j_gene: TRBJ1-3; d_gene: .; abundance: .; v_gene: TRBV7-3; CDR3nt: TGTGCCAGCAGCCCCGGGGGGGGAAACACCATATATTTT; CDR3aa: CASSPGGGNTIYF
j_gene: TRBJ1-4; d_gene: .; abundance: .; v_gene: TRBV5-4; CDR3nt: TGTGCCAGCAGCTCCCGGGCGGGGACAACTAATGAAAAACTGTTTTTT; CDR3aa: CASSSRAGTTNEKLFF
j_gene: TRBJ1-2; d_gene: TRBD1; abundance: once; v_gene: TRBV5-1; CDR3nt: TGCGCCAGCAGCCAAGACACAGGGGGCGCGGCTCTAAACTATGGCTACACCTTC; CDR3aa: CASSQDTGGAALNYGYTF
j_gene: TRBJ2-5; d_gene: TRBD2; abundance: .; v_gene: TRBV9; CDR3nt: TGTGCCAGCAGCGTATCGGCGGGGGGGCGGGAGACCCAGTACTTC; CDR3aa: CASSVSAGGRETQYF
j_gene: TRBJ1-2; d_gene: .; abundance: .; v_gene: TRBV21-1; CDR3nt: TGTGCCAGCAGCAAATCAGGCGGCTACACCTTC; CDR3aa: CASSKSGGYTF
j_gene: TRBJ2-5; d_gene: .; abundance: .; v_gene: TRBV27; CDR3nt: TGTGCCAGCAGTTTATCGCCCCTTGCGGAGACCCAGTACTTC; CDR3aa: CASSLSPLAETQYF
j_gene: TRBJ2-5; d_gene: .; abundance: .; v_gene: TRBV12-5; CDR3nt: TGTGCTAGTGAACCCCTACAAGAATCCTTGGAGGAGACCCAGTACTTC; CDR3aa: CASEPLQESLEETQYF
j_gene: TRBJ1-2; d_gene: TRBD1; abundance: .; v_gene: TRBV19; CDR3nt: TGTGCCAGTAGTTTAAGGACAGGGGGCTCCGATAACTATGGCTACACCTTC; CDR3aa: CASSLRTGGSDNYGYTF
j_gene: TRBJ1-2; d_gene: TRBD1; abundance: .; v_gene: TRBV24-1; CDR3nt: TGTGCCACCAGTCTAACAGGGGATCTTGGCTACACCTTC; CDR3aa: CATSLTGDLGYTF
j_gene: TRBJ2-7; d_gene: .; abundance: .; v_gene: TRBV14; CDR3nt: TGTGCCAGCAGCCAGAACCAGGGAATCTCCTACGAGCAGTACTTC; CDR3aa: CASSQNQGISYEQYF
j_gene: TRBJ2-7; d_gene: TRBD2; abundance: .; v_gene: TRBV6-5; CDR3nt: TGTGCCAGCACCCCCGTTGGCCAGAGGGGAGGGGAGCAGTACTTC; CDR3aa: CASTPVGQRGGEQYF
j_gene: TRBJ2-7; d_gene: TRBD2; abundance: .; v_gene: TRBV5-6; CDR3nt: TGTGCCAGCAGCTTGGGTGCGGGCGGGGGGGTACGTTTGTACTTC; CDR3aa: CASSLGAGGGVRLYF
j_gene: TRBJ2-3; d_gene: TRBD2; abundance: .; v_gene: TRBV19; CDR3nt: TGTGCCAGTAGTCCCTCCCATGGACTAGCGGGGGTGTCAGATACGCAGTATTTT; CDR3aa: CASSPSHGLAGVSDTQYF
j_gene: TRBJ2-5; d_gene: TRBD2; abundance: .; v_gene: TRBV11-2; CDR3nt: TGTGCCAGCAGCTTAGATTTCGCCGGGAGGCAAGAGACCCAGTACTTC; CDR3aa: CASSLDFAGRQETQYF
j_gene: TRBJ2-7; d_gene: TRBD2; abundance: .; v_gene: TRBV28; CDR3nt: TGTGCCAGCAGTTTACCGGGAGCGGGGGGACACGAGCAGTACTTC; CDR3aa: CASSLPGAGGHEQYF
j_gene: TRBJ2-7; d_gene: TRBD1; abundance: .; v_gene: TRBV6-5; CDR3nt: TGTGCCAGCAACCCGGACAGGGGGCGAGGCTACGAGCAGTACTTC; CDR3aa: CASNPDRGRGYEQYF
j_gene: TRBJ2-1; d_gene: TRBD2; abundance: .; v_gene: TRBV4-2; CDR3nt: TGTGCCAGCAGCCTACCGACTAGCGGGGGGACCTCCTACAATGAGCAGTTCTTC; CDR3aa: CASSLPTSGGTSYNEQFF
j_gene: TRBJ2-3; d_gene: TRBD2; abundance: once; v_gene: TRBV20-1; CDR3nt: TGCAGTGCTAGTAGGACTAGCGTGGGGACAGATACGCAGTATTTT; CDR3aa: CSASRTSVGTDTQYF
j_gene: TRBJ1-5; d_gene: TRBD1; abundance: .; v_gene: TRBV19; CDR3nt: TGTGCCAGTAGGACAGGGGGCCCCAATCAGCCCCAGCATTTT; CDR3aa: CASRTGGPNQPQHF
j_gene: TRBJ1-2; d_gene: TRBD1; abundance: .; v_gene: TRBV6-8; CDR3nt: TGTGCCAGCAGGACGGAGGGGGCGGGTGGCTACACCTTC; CDR3aa: CASRTEGAGGYTF
j_gene: TRBJ1-6; d_gene: .; abundance: .; v_gene: TRBV19; CDR3nt: TGTGCCAGTAGTATATGGCAGGGAGGTAATTCACCCCTCCACTTT; CDR3aa: CASSIWQGGNSPLHF
j_gene: TRBJ1-1; d_gene: .; abundance: .; v_gene: TRBV27; CDR3nt: TGTGCCAGCAGTTTACGCAGGGGTAGCACTGAAGCTTTCTTT; CDR3aa: CASSLRRGSTEAFF
j_gene: TRBJ1-1; d_gene: .; abundance: .; v_gene: TRBV9; CDR3nt: TGTGCCAGCAGCGCACAGGGTCTCCACGGCACTGAAGCTTTCTTT; CDR3aa: CASSAQGLHGTEAFF
j_gene: TRBJ2-5; d_gene: .; abundance: .; v_gene: TRBV5-1; CDR3nt: TGCGCCAGCAGCCCCGGATTGCTAGCGACTGGTGGTGGAGAGACCCAGTACTTC; CDR3aa: CASSPGLLATGGGETQYF
j_gene: TRBJ1-2; d_gene: .; abundance: .; v_gene: TRBV18; CDR3nt: TGTGCCAGCTCTCTAGGGGAGGGGCGCTATGGCTACACCTTC; CDR3aa: CASSLGEGRYGYTF
j_gene: TRBJ1-6; d_gene: .; abundance: once; v_gene: TRBV3-1/TRBV3-2; CDR3nt: TGTGCCAGCAGCCAAGGACCAGGGCGAAATTCACCCCTCCACTTT; CDR3aa: CASSQGPGRNSPLHF
j_gene: TRBJ1-1; d_gene: TRBD1; abundance: .; v_gene: TRBV7-6; CDR3nt: TGTGCCAGCAGCTTGACAGGGCAGGCTGAAGCTTTCTTT; CDR3aa: CASSLTGQAEAFF